This entry is about one T cell receptor beta chain. Base qualities are missing; no much larger clone stands one base away. The data were taken from a study of graft-versus-host responses after intestinal transplantation (dated by TCRdb to the early 2020s). Looking at the study overall: The transplants that recipients received were multivisceral, liver-intestinal, or isolated intestinal. After intestinal transplantation, graft-versus-host and host-versus-graft alloreactive T cell clones in the graft, circulation and bone marrow were tracked using bulk TCR-beta CDR3 sequencing. Instead of going to the commercial service, samples from a few later patients were sequenced in-house on an Illumina MiSeq and processed with MiXCR. Of the roughly 23 intestinal transplant recipients enrolled in the cohort, one of whom was a retransplant, a few patients without pretransplant specimens were excluded. Every recipient was given anti-thymocyte globulin induction, followed by 2 to 3 years of maintenance tacrolimus and steroids. A peak of at least 4% donor T cells among recipient peripheral blood mononuclear cells was the definition used for donor T cell macrochimerism. Alloreactive clones were identified by sequencing pre-transplant mixed lymphocyte reaction products and comparing them with unstimulated pre-transplant donor and recipient T cells.

The CDR3 spans 17 residues, from the cysteine through the phenylalanine. Of the read, only the CDR3 DNA is kept; its 51 bases are in frame from base 1. The germline V gene sets CDR1 to SGHVS and CDR2 to FNYEAQ. V is reduced by 5 bases and J by 4 bases, leaving a spacing of 23 bases between them. The time point tag for this specimen amounts to: cells obtained before transplantation from donor or recipient. In mixed lymphocyte reactions, about 200,000 CFSE-labeled pre-transplant responders were plated with about 200,000 irradiated violet-dye-labeled stimulators and cultured for 6 days. After the mixed lymphocyte reaction, proliferating CD3+CD4+CFSE-low and CD3+CD8+CFSE-low responder cells were FACS-sorted on a BD Influx sorter. Paper-wide results and their limitations: Conclusions were limited by the relatively low number and heterogeneity of intestinal transplant patients. In the allografts of patients with donor T cell macrochimerism, GvH to HvG T cell clonal ratios were high. GvH clones turned up in recipient bone marrow, with some appearing earlier in ileal mucosa or blood, a pattern consistent with an intestinal mucosal origin. Early after transplant, peak levels of circulating GvH clones were found to be associated with declines in HvG clones.

Library prep was done by the immunoSEQ multiplex PCR assay. In most patients, genomic DNA was isolated using the Qiagen DNeasy Blood and Tissue Kit and sent frozen to Adaptive Biotechnologies for TCR sequencing. Adaptive Biotechnologies carried out high-throughput TCR-beta CDR3 sequencing of genomic DNA for most patients. In the original analysis: TCR sequencing data were retrieved from Adaptive's ImmunoSEQ software for roughly 17 patients, whereas a few other patients were processed with MiXCR and VDJtools. To correct CD4 versus CD8 sorting errors, any sequence found in both subsets at a frequency ratio below 5:1 was removed. Because the origin of CDR3 nucleotide sequences shared between donor and recipient could not be assigned, those sequences were removed. To be classed as alloreactive, a clone needed at least 2-fold expansion over unstimulated cells and a minimum CFSE-low frequency of 0.002% (template counts) or 0.001% (read counts). Mappable clones were those detected in sequenced pre-transplant spleen, lymph node, or MLR CFSE-low populations of the donor or recipient. Cumulative frequency of alloreactive clones was calculated as a percentage of all sequences weighted by copy number. TCRdb re-hosts the immuneACCESS table, in-frame sequences only. Its copies lack some clones; in the studies checked, an unresolved V gene accounts for under half of them, and the cause for the rest is not known. That table supplies the V and J calls and clone size; D and trimming were determined from the DNA. Here the sample has about 2,200 clones; around 35% occur a single time. Approximately 30% of the sample goes to the ten largest clones.

The source is a human patient who was an organ donor for intestinal transplantation. The material was alloreactive CD8+ T cells from a mixed lymphocyte reaction culture, obtained before transplantation. The sample's cell subset or site label, in plain terms: CFSE-low proliferating T cells sorted from roughly 6-day pre-transplant mixed lymphocyte reaction (GvH or HvG direction). The sequence links TRBV7-6 to TRBJ1-2; the D gene identity is not certain. The bases read TGTGCCAGCAGCAATGGGCCTGAATCTCGAAAGAGCTATGGCTACACCTTC. This gives the protein CASSNGPESRKSYGYTF.